This T cell receptor (beta chain) was recorded in a study of siplizumab effects on memory and regulatory T cells. Per-sample assaying covered 95,000 to 100,000 TCR templates. TCRdb's table, derived via immunoSEQ multiplex PCR, lists solely in-frame clones and lacks some. The sample holds over 85,000 clones, 93% seen once. Notes on this clone: What it binds is not known.

Study-level findings and limits: Significant reduction of alloreactive sequences traceable to unstimulated CD4+ memory cells was observed with siplizumab. Apparently more diverse than memory cells, naive T cells also seemed major alloresponse contributors.

This clonotype was obtained from a human donor in good health. What was sequenced was CD8+ T cells sorted from blood.

In DNA form, the CDR3 reads TGTGCCAGCAGCCAAGATCTAGCGGGGACAGGGGCCAACGAGCAGTACTTC. It encodes CASSQDLAGTGANEQYF. The chain carries TRBV14 and TRBJ2-7; tentative D call: TRBD1 (10 bases). Germline values: CDR1 SGHDN, CDR2 FVKESK. V lost 0 bases, J lost 5 bases, and 20 bases lay in between. This CDR3 has 17 amino acids.